This T cell receptor (beta chain) was captured by sequencing in a study of cytomegalovirus exposure and HLA in healthy donors. Overall study results and limits: In vitro checks showed that a few CMV-associated chains really do target CMV antigens.

The CDR3 extends over 14 amino acids. CDR1 is GTSNPN, CDR2 SVGIG, per germline (reference sequence). The V end was cut by 0 bases, the J end by 5 bases, with 13 bases between. PCR involved 60 Vbeta and 13 Jbeta primers. This table comes from immunoSEQ multiplex PCR, and its TCRdb copy is limited to in-frame clones, with some not included. Of approximately 220,000 clones in the sample, 82% were seen once. Worth noting for this clone: Its antigen remains unknown.

The rearrangement joins TRBV30 to TRBJ1-1; D not resolved. The sequenced material came from PBMCs. This clonotype was sampled from a middle-aged man in good health and CMV-seropositive. The CDR3 DNA is TGTGCCTGGAGTGTACCTCCCCCGGGTACTGAAGCTTTCTTT. It yields the protein CAWSVPPPGTEAFF.